Each of the 25 T cell receptor beta chains below was sequenced from the same sample in a study of cytotoxic CD8 clonotypes in ibrutinib-treated CLL. Sequencing used immunoSEQ multiplex PCR; TCRdb keeps in-frame clones, though not all of them. Found here are approximately 150,000 clones, 84% of them singletons; the top ten hold 3.5% to 5.5%. This specimen consisted of PBMCs, obtained after 24 months of ibrutinib treatment. The source is a human donor with chronic lymphocytic leukemia.

In regard to this clone: One end of the junction varies from germline; a read error may be responsible. This chain links TRBV7-2 with TRBJ1-5; no reliable D call. The CDR3 has 11 amino acids. Germline V CDR1 and CDR2: SGHTA, FQGNSA. DNA for the CDR3: TGTGCCACCCGGTTCGAAGGACGGCTGAATTTT. This translates into CATRFEGRLNF.

Points on this clone: At the DNA level, this CDR3 is encoded by other sequences in the same sample as well. The chain employs TRBV9 and TRBJ2-3; no firm D call. The CDR3 is 13 amino acids. V shed 0 bases and J shed 1 base, with 3 bases lying between them. Germline V CDR1 and CDR2: SGDLS, YYNGEE. The CDR3 DNA reads as TGTGCCAGCAGCGTAGAAGGCACAGATACGCAGTATTTT. Residues: CASSVEGTDTQYF.

For the CDR3, the DNA is TGTGCCAGTGTTATGCCCGGGACTAGCCCCTACGAGCAGTACTTC. Residues: CASVMPGTSPYEQYF. The rearrangement uses TRBV2 and TRBJ2-7; 9 bases are a match to TRBD2. J gave up 2 bases and V 9 bases, and 11 bases lay outside the gene matches. Germline V CDR1 and CDR2: SNHLY, FYNNEI. The CDR3 is made up of 15 amino acids.

The genes are TRBV6-4 and TRBJ1-5; TRBD1 is a possible D gene (6 bases). The V gene lost 6 bases and the J gene lost 2 bases, with 11 bases spanning the gap. In germline, CDR1 is MRHNA, CDR2 SNTAGT. The CDR3 has 14 residues. The CDR3 protein is CASSTRGGNQPQHF. In DNA form, the CDR3 reads TGTGCCAGCAGCACCAGGGGCGGCAATCAGCCCCAGCATTTT.

This chain joins TRBV5-1 and TRBJ1-1, with 7 bases matching TRBD1. Germline CDR1 reads SGHRS; CDR2 reads YFSETQ. The CDR3 covers 15 residues. The junction had 9 bases not matched to a gene; V was cut back by 6 bases and J by 1 base. CDR3 protein: CASTQDRVTNTEAFF. CDR3 in DNA: TGCGCCAGCACCCAAGACAGGGTAACGAACACTGAAGCTTTCTTT.

The DNA of the CDR3 is TGTGCCAGCAGTTACTCGATACGGGCAGATACGCAGTATTTT. This translates into CASSYSIRADTQYF. V is TRBV6-5 and J is TRBJ2-3; D is ambiguous. V lost 0 bases to trimming and J lost 4 bases, with 8 bases between them. Germline values: CDR1 MNHEY, CDR2 SVGAGI. The CDR3 is 14 amino acids.

In this sample, this clone turned up once. The chain links TRBV5-1 to TRBJ1-5; D uncertain. V was shortened by 0 bases and J by 6 bases, with 10 bases between the two germline ends. This CDR3 comprises 14 residues. CDR1 and CDR2 (germline): SGHRS, YFSETQ. This CDR3 is CASSLGAVGQPQHF. CDR3 nucleotide sequence: TGCGCCAGCAGCTTGGGGGCGGTGGGTCAGCCCCAGCATTTT.

This clone has a single count. V gene TRBV19 combines with J gene TRBJ2-3; TRBD1 matches 7 bases. This CDR3 spans 16 amino acids. The germline CDR1 and CDR2 sequences are LNHDA and SQIVND (reference sequence). J was trimmed by 5 bases and V by 2 bases; bases with no gene match: 10. The CDR3 here is CASSISIGQAGDTQYF. CDR3 DNA sequence: TGTGCCAGTAGTATATCAATCGGACAGGCGGGAGATACGCAGTATTTT.

This clone was detected a few times. The CDR3 nucleotides are TGTGCCAGTTCACTTGGGAGTGCTAACTATGGCTACACCTTC. It is translated as CASSLGSANYGYTF. V and J are TRBV19 and TRBJ1-2; no clear D. Germline assignment: CDR1 LNHDA and CDR2 SQIVND (reference sequence). Trimming stripped 8 bases from V and 0 bases from J, with 13 bases between. The length of the CDR3 is 14 residues. The whole variable domain, remainder taken from reference TRBV19 and TRBJ1-2, is DGGITQSPKYLFRKEGQNVTLSCEQNLNHDAMYWYRQDPGQGLRLIYYSQIVNDFQKGDIAEGYSVSREKKESFPLTVTSAQKNPTAFYLCASSLGSANYGYTFGSGTRLTVV.

The chain employs TRBV2 and TRBJ1-5; D is unclear. The CDR3 extends over 17 amino acids. Germline CDR1 and CDR2: SNHLY and FYNNEI. The germline V and J ends were trimmed by 5 bases and 0 bases, with 17 bases remaining between them. CDR3 nucleotides: TGTGCCAGCAGTCTGTCACCACCGGGGTATAGCAATCAGCCCCAGCATTTT. Translated, it gives CASSLSPPGYSNQPQHF.

V gene TRBV5-1 combines with J gene TRBJ2-5; 10 nucleotides match TRBD1. V gave up 4 bases and J gave up 4 bases; unmatched junction bases: 10. The CDR3 totals 16 residues. CDR1 is SGHRS and CDR2 is YFSETQ in the germline V gene. The CDR3 loop reads CASSARDRGVGETQYF. The CDR3 nucleotides are TGCGCCAGCAGCGCCCGGGACAGGGGAGTCGGAGAGACCCAGTACTTC.

J is TRBJ1-1 and V is TRBV10-3; D is unresolved. Trimming removed 2 bases at V and 1 base at J, with 5 bases between. This CDR3 is built from 13 residues. The germline V gene encodes CDR1 ENHRY and CDR2 SYGVKD. CDR3 nucleotide sequence: TGTGCCATCAGTGAGCTCCCGAACACTGAAGCTTTCTTT. Its protein is CAISELPNTEAFF.

CDR3 nucleotides: TGTGCCAGCAGCGTAGAGGAATCGGGGCTTAAAAACATTCAGTACTTC. It specifies CASSVEESGLKNIQYF. The chain joins TRBV9 to TRBJ2-4; D may match TRBD1 or TRBD2 (5 bases each). Germline CDR1 SGDLS, CDR2 YYNGEE. Trimming stripped 0 bases from V and 4 bases from J, with 14 bases between. The CDR3 sequence is 16 residues long.

The rearrangement joins TRBV6-1 to TRBJ1-1; no reliable D call. V lost 7 bases, J lost 1 base, and 10 bases lay in between. CDR1 MNHNS and CDR2 SASEGT come from the germline V gene. This CDR3 contains 13 residues. The CDR3 region is CASNPGWNTEAFF. CDR3 DNA sequence: TGTGCCAGCAACCCGGGGTGGAACACTGAAGCTTTCTTT.

The gene calls are TRBV7-2 and TRBJ2-6; D unclear. CDR3 length: 17 amino acids. CDR1 is SGHTA, CDR2 FQGNSA, per germline. With 5 bases removed from V and 0 bases from J, the gap between germline ends came to 14 bases. The CDR3 DNA sequence: TGTGCCAGCAGCCCCGCCTGGCGGAGCTCTGGGGCCAACGTCCTGACTTTC. It yields the protein CASSPAWRSSGANVLTF.

The chain links TRBV7-2 to TRBJ2-3; 7 nucleotides line up with TRBD1. Germline CDR1 is SGHTA and CDR2 is FQGNSA. V dropped 5 bases and J dropped 6; count of bases not matched to a gene: 2. The CDR3 has 12 amino acids. The CDR3 reads CASSPDRDTQYF. The CDR3 region has the DNA TGTGCCAGCAGCCCGGACAGGGATACGCAGTATTTT.

This chain uses TRBV9 with TRBJ2-7; perhaps TRBD1 as D (5 bases). Germline V gene sequence: CDR1 SGDLS, CDR2 YYNGEE. Trimming took off 3 bases at V and 6 bases at J, with 13 bases between the two ends. The length of the CDR3 is 13 residues. This CDR3 reads CASSAQDNLEQYF. The CDR3 DNA is TGTGCCAGCAGCGCACAGGATAATCTCGAGCAGTACTTC.

There are a few counts of this clone. This chain uses TRBV5-1 with TRBJ2-1; the D is unclear. Trimming stripped 0 bases from V and 7 bases from J, with 11 bases between. Per the germline V gene, CDR1 is SGHRS and CDR2 is YFSETQ. This CDR3 is built from 14 residues. The CDR3 DNA reads as TGCGCCAGCAGCTTGGACGGGCCCTCAAATGAGCAGTTCTTC. Encoded protein: CASSLDGPSNEQFF.

The chain links TRBV10-3 to TRBJ2-2; 14 nucleotides agree with TRBD2. CDR3 length: 18 amino acids. V lost 3 bases to trimming and J lost 6 bases; unmatched junction nucleotides: 9. Germline CDR1 ENHRY, CDR2 SYGVKD. The CDR3 region is CAISELGTSGSRPGELFF. The CDR3, as DNA: TGTGCCATCAGTGAATTGGGGACTAGCGGGAGTAGGCCCGGGGAGCTGTTTTTT.

The chain recombines TRBV19 with TRBJ1-5; no firm D call. The V end lost 3 bases, the J end lost 0 bases, and 9 bases lay between the germline ends. The CDR3 covers 15 residues. CDR1 and CDR2 from the germline V gene are LNHDA and SQIVND (reference sequence). The DNA of the CDR3 is TGTGCCAGTAGTATTGTCCAGCATAGCAATCAGCCCCAGCATTTT. Translation: CASSIVQHSNQPQHF.

This chain joins TRBV27 and TRBJ1-4, with 8 bases aligning to TRBD1. This CDR3 spans 14 amino acids. V dropped 4 bases and J dropped 7; count of bases not matched to a gene: 5. CDR1 is MNHEY and CDR2 is SMNVEV in the germline V gene (reference sequence). DNA for the CDR3: TGTGCCAGCAGTTCCCAGGGGGCGGTTGAAAAACTGTTTTTT. It codes for CASSSQGAVEKLFF.

This chain joins TRBV29-1 and TRBJ1-4; D might be TRBD1 (5 bases). The CDR3 extends over 12 amino acids. Germline V gene data show CDR1 as SQVTM and CDR2 as ANQGSEA. Trimming pared 7 bases from V and 10 bases from J, leaving 16 bases between. The CDR3 DNA reads TGCAGCGGGAAGGACCCAGGGCGAAAACTGTTTTTT. Protein sequence: CSGKDPGRKLFF.

This chain connects TRBV10-1 to TRBJ2-1; D perhaps matches TRBD1 (5 bases). The V and J ends lost 0 bases and 6 bases respectively, with 9 bases between them. Per the germline V gene, CDR1 is WNHNN and CDR2 is SYGVQD (reference sequence). The CDR3 sequence is 14 residues long. The CDR3 DNA follows: TGCGCCAGCAGTGAGTCGCCAGGGTCCAATGAGCAGTTCTTC. Its translation: CASSESPGSNEQFF.

About this clone itself: One junction end does not reproduce the germline sequence, and a read error may be involved. The genes are TRBV9 and TRBJ2-7; maybe TRBD2 (6 bases). Germline lookup yields CDR1 SGDLS and CDR2 YYNGEE. The CDR3 spans 13 residues. CDR3 in amino acids: CASSVAVNGAGSF. CDR3 DNA sequence: TGTGCCAGCAGCGTAGCTGTTAACGGAGCGGGCTCATTC.

The V call is TRBV30, the J call TRBJ1-6; maybe TRBD1 (5 bases). The CDR3 consists of 13 residues. Germline-derived CDR1 and CDR2 are GTSNPN and SVGIG (reference sequence). The V end was cut by 4 bases, the J end by 9 bases, with 13 bases between. This chain's CDR3 is CAWKLGGTSPLHF. In DNA form, the CDR3 reads TGTGCCTGGAAACTAGGTGGGACTTCACCCCTCCACTTT.